This entry lists 23 T cell receptor beta chains sequenced from one sample in a study of blood T cell repertoires in COVID-19. Data came from immunoSEQ multiplex PCR; TCRdb stores just in-frame clones and leaves some out. The sample consists of around 270,000 clones, around 88% of them appearing once. The specimen was peripheral blood. Receptors originate from a man aged 30-40 years with active or convalescent COVID-19.

The chain joins TRBV18 to TRBJ1-1; 9 bases align to TRBD1. Germline V CDR1 and CDR2: KGHSH, LQKENI. The CDR3 has 15 amino acids. The V segment lost 5 bases and the J segment 5 bases; nucleotides outside the gene matches: 9. Here the CDR3 reads CASSYPGTGRTEAFF. The CDR3 DNA reads TGTGCCAGCTCATACCCCGGGACAGGGAGGACTGAAGCTTTCTTT.

The chain links TRBV7-9 to TRBJ2-3; 11 nucleotides align to TRBD1. The V segment lost 3 bases and the J segment 4 bases; nucleotides outside the gene matches: 9. The CDR3 consists of 17 residues. Germline V lookup: CDR1 SEHNR, CDR2 FQNEAQ (reference sequence). The CDR3 DNA follows: TGTGCCAGCAGCTTGGGTTTTACGGGACAGGGGGCAGATACGCAGTATTTT. Amino acids: CASSLGFTGQGADTQYF.

The rearrangement joins TRBV19 to TRBJ2-2, with unresolved D. Germline lookup yields CDR1 LNHDA and CDR2 SQIVND (reference sequence). Between the trimmed V and J ends, which lost 6 bases and 0 bases, there was a span of 14 bases. This CDR3 is 16 amino acids long. DNA of the CDR3: TGTGCCAGTAGGAATCAACCCCGGGCGAACACCGGGGAGCTGTTTTTT. Amino acid sequence: CASRNQPRANTGELFF.

The genes are TRBV7-3 and TRBJ2-3; 10 bases match TRBD1. Per the germline V gene, CDR1 is SGHTA and CDR2 is FQGTGA. Trimming cost V 5 bases and J 6 bases; bases outside gene matches: 8. The CDR3 has 15 residues. CDR3 nucleotide sequence: TGTGCCAGCAGCCTGGGACAGGGGCGAGGGGATACGCAGTATTTT. This translates into CASSLGQGRGDTQYF.

The chain couples TRBV25-1 to TRBJ1-4; 9 bases line up with TRBD1. The germline CDR1 and CDR2 sequences are MGHDK and SYGVNS. Trimming cost V 1 base and J 8 bases; bases outside gene matches: 5. The CDR3 runs 15 residues. The CDR3 loop reads CASSESLGTGEKLFF. CDR3 bases: TGTGCCAGCAGTGAATCTCTAGGGACAGGGGAAAAACTGTTTTTT.

On this clone itself: Its ends do not fully match the called genes, so a read error is possible. The chain combines TRBV5-1 with TRBJ2-7, with D perhaps matching TRBD1 (5 bases). The CDR3 totals 14 residues. CDR1 is SGHRS, CDR2 YFSETQ, per germline. The DNA for the CDR3 is TGCGCCAGCAGCTTGGCGCAGGGCTCCCACGAGCAGTACTTC. Its translation: CASSLAQGSHEQYF.

The genes are TRBV27 and TRBJ2-7; TRBD1 agrees at 8 bases. Germline V CDR1 and CDR2: MNHEY, SMNVEV (reference sequence). V lost 6 bases to trimming and J lost 5 bases; unmatched junction nucleotides: 12. This CDR3 has 15 residues. The CDR3 DNA reads as TGTGCCAGCAGCCGACCCGGGACAGGTTGGGACGAGCAGTACTTC. Its protein is CASSRPGTGWDEQYF.

The chain uses TRBV18 and TRBJ1-2; 7 bases line up with TRBD1. J gave up 4 bases and V 5 bases, and 7 bases lay outside the gene matches. From germline, CDR1 is KGHSH and CDR2 LQKENI. The CDR3 spans 14 residues. The CDR3 sequence is CASSAEQGTYGYTF. The DNA for the CDR3 is TGTGCCAGCTCAGCCGAACAGGGGACCTATGGCTACACCTTC.

The rearrangement uses TRBV7-9 and TRBJ2-7, with 7 nucleotides matching TRBD1. The length of the CDR3 is 12 residues. V gave up 4 bases and J gave up 4 bases; unmatched junction bases: 1. The V gene's germline CDR1 is SEHNR and CDR2 FQNEAQ (reference sequence). As DNA, the CDR3 is TGTGCCAGCAGCTCGGACAGGTACGAGCAGTACTTC. The encoded protein is CASSSDRYEQYF.

This chain links TRBV5-1 with TRBJ2-7; 11 bases are a match to TRBD1. J was trimmed by 4 bases and V by 2 bases; bases with no gene match: 2. Germline V lookup: CDR1 SGHRS, CDR2 YFSETQ. CDR3 length: 14 amino acids. In DNA form, the CDR3 reads TGCGCCAGCAGCTTCGGGACAGGGGGATACGAGCAGTACTTC. As protein: CASSFGTGGYEQYF.

This clone is a singleton in its sample. V and J are TRBV5-6 and TRBJ2-2; no reliable D call. The germline gives CDR1 SGHDT, CDR2 YYEEEE. The ends were cut back, 0 bases at V and 1 base at J, with 7 bases in the middle. The CDR3 has 15 amino acids. This CDR3 reads CASSLDYQNTGELFF. In DNA form, the CDR3 reads TGTGCCAGCAGCTTGGACTACCAGAACACCGGGGAGCTGTTTTTT.

The rearrangement uses TRBV13 and TRBJ2-7; the match to TRBD2 covers 11 bases. The germline V gene has CDR1 PRHDT and CDR2 FYEKMQ (reference sequence). CDR3 length equals 16 residues. V dropped 1 base and J dropped 5; count of bases not matched to a gene: 7. DNA for the CDR3: TGTGCCAGCAGCTTAGCCTTGACTAGCGGGGCTCACGAGCAGTACTTC. Translated: CASSLALTSGAHEQYF.

The chain employs TRBV5-1 and TRBJ1-6; possibly TRBD1 for D (5 bases). The V gene lost 2 bases and the J gene lost 11 bases, with 14 bases spanning the gap. Germline V lookup: CDR1 SGHRS, CDR2 YFSETQ. CDR3 size: 14 residues. The chain's CDR3 is CASSFEGTTAPLHF. The DNA of the CDR3 is TGCGCCAGCAGCTTCGAGGGGACTACGGCACCCCTCCACTTT. Supplemented by reference TRBV5-1 and TRBJ1-6, the full variable domain reads KAGVTQTPRYLIKTRGQQVTLSCSPISGHRSVSWYQQTPGQGLQFLFEYFSETQRNKGNFPGRFSGRQFSNSRSEMNVSTLELGDSALYLCASSFEGTTAPLHFGNGTRLTVT.

V is TRBV5-1 and J is TRBJ2-7; 7 bases fit TRBD2. The J segment lost 2 bases and the V segment lost 4 bases, leaving 6 bases of the junction unmatched. The CDR3 spans 14 residues. Germline lookup yields CDR1 SGHRS and CDR2 YFSETQ. The CDR3 protein is CASSRLRGAYEQYF. The CDR3 bases are TGCGCCAGCAGCCGTCTTCGGGGGGCCTACGAGCAGTACTTC.

The rearrangement joins TRBV30 to TRBJ2-2, with 7 bases fitting TRBD1. Germline lookup yields CDR1 GTSNPN and CDR2 SVGIG (reference sequence). V lost 8 bases and J lost 6; bases outside the gene matches: 3. The CDR3 totals 11 residues. The CDR3 DNA is TGTGCCAAGGGGGCCCCCGGGGAGCTGTTTTTT. Amino acids: CAKGAPGELFF.

The chain employs TRBV7-6 and TRBJ2-3; 8 bases fit TRBD2. Germline CDR1 and CDR2: SGHVS and FNYEAQ. The V segment lost 4 bases and the J segment 2 bases; nucleotides outside the gene matches: 8. The CDR3 spans 16 residues. CDR3 loop: CASSSSNGGATDTQYF. Written as DNA, the CDR3 is TGTGCCAGCAGCTCTTCAAACGGGGGGGCCACAGATACGCAGTATTTT.

The CDR3 loop is CASSRGTAAEQYF. The DNA of the CDR3 is TGTGCCAGCAGCCGCGGGACCGCCGCCGAGCAGTACTTC. V gene TRBV7-9 combines with J gene TRBJ2-7; D possibly corresponds to TRBD2 (6 bases). V lost 5 bases and J lost 6, with 14 bases in between. The CDR3 is 13 amino acids. Germline V gene data show CDR1 as SEHNR and CDR2 as FQNEAQ (reference sequence).

The gene calls are TRBV19 and TRBJ2-3; 7 bases line up with TRBD1. The CDR3 has 18 residues. The germline gives CDR1 LNHDA, CDR2 SQIVND (reference sequence). V dropped 0 bases and J dropped 6; count of bases not matched to a gene: 15. The CDR3, as DNA: TGTGCCAGTAGTATAGATTGGCTCGGGCAGGGGGATTACGATACGCAGTATTTT. Its protein product is CASSIDWLGQGDYDTQYF.

This chain uses TRBV6-6 with TRBJ1-6; 7 bases fit TRBD1. This CDR3 is built from 16 residues. V lost 4 bases to trimming and J lost 9 bases; unmatched junction nucleotides: 12. CDR1 and CDR2 from the germline V gene are MNHNY and SVGAGI (reference sequence). The CDR3, as DNA: TGTGCCAGCAGTTCCTCGACAGGGAAAAACGGTTCACCCCTCCACTTT. It is translated as CASSSSTGKNGSPLHF.

The rearrangement uses TRBV5-1 and TRBJ2-7; 9 nucleotides match TRBD1. The CDR3 is 14 residues long. The germline V gene has CDR1 SGHRS and CDR2 YFSETQ. Trimming removed 3 bases from V and 6 bases from J; junction bases left unmatched: 7. The CDR3 region is CASSSWDRAAEQYF. In nucleotides, the CDR3 is TGCGCCAGCAGCTCCTGGGACAGGGCAGCCGAGCAGTACTTC.

The count of this clone is one. The V and J genes are TRBV5-5 and TRBJ2-1, with 9 bases lining up with TRBD2. Germline lookup yields CDR1 SGHKS and CDR2 YYEKEE (reference sequence). This CDR3 spans 17 amino acids. V lost 4 bases, J lost 7 bases, and 15 bases stayed unmatched. The CDR3 here is CASSLSSTASGANEQFF. CDR3 DNA: TGTGCCAGCAGCCTAAGCTCGACAGCTAGCGGGGCTAATGAGCAGTTCTTC.

The V call is TRBV5-1, the J call TRBJ2-7; a weak D match, TRBD1 (5 bases). CDR3 size: 15 residues. CDR1 is SGHRS, CDR2 YFSETQ, per germline. V gave up 7 bases and J gave up 1 base, with 18 bases separating them. CDR3 bases: TGCGCCAGCGCCATAAATACAGGAGAGTCCTACGAGCAGTACTTC. This codes for CASAINTGESYEQYF.

The chain is built from TRBV5-6 and TRBJ1-2, with 12 bases identical to TRBD1. This CDR3 has 15 residues. Germline CDR1 reads SGHDT; CDR2 reads YYEEEE. The V and J ends lost 4 bases and 6 bases, in that order; junction bases with no gene match: 7. In DNA form, the CDR3 reads TGTGCCAGCAGCATGGGACAGGGGGCGGTTCATGGCTACACCTTC. Translated, it gives CASSMGQGAVHGYTF. The entire variable domain, with the rest obtained from reference TRBV5-6 and TRBJ1-2, is as follows: DAGVTQSPTHLIKTRGQQVTLRCSPKSGHDTVSWYQQALGQGPQFIFQYYEEEERQRGNFPDRFSGHQFPNYSSELNVNALLLGDSALYLCASSMGQGAVHGYTFGSGTRLTVV.